Shown below are 32 T cell receptor beta chains from a single sample sequenced in a study of blood T cell repertoires in COVID-19. Sequencing used immunoSEQ multiplex PCR; TCRdb keeps in-frame clones, though not all of them. The table shows 250,000 to 350,000 clones, with around nine tenths occurring only once. Sequencing was done on a sample of PBMCs or T cells enriched from blood (not recorded which). These receptors all come from a woman aged 55-69 years in a cohort exposed to, infected with or recovered from COVID-19 (not recorded which).

Turning to this clone: Different DNA sequences within this sample yield the same CDR3. The CDR3 sequence is CASSLGLAGSQETQYF. In nucleotides, the CDR3 is TGCGCCAGCAGCTTGGGGCTAGCGGGATCCCAAGAGACCCAGTACTTC. This rearrangement joins TRBV5-1 to TRBJ2-5; 9 bases match TRBD2. The CDR3 has 16 amino acids. After removal of 0 bases from V and 1 base from J, the junction contained 4 bases not matched to a gene. The germline CDR1 and CDR2 sequences are SGHRS and YFSETQ.

The chain recombines TRBV14 with TRBJ2-1; TRBD2 matches 12 bases. The V gene end was trimmed by 3 bases and the J gene end by 7 bases; junction bases not matched to a gene: 13. The CDR3 is made up of 18 amino acids. Germline CDR1 SGHDN, CDR2 FVKESK. In DNA form, the CDR3 reads TGTGCCAGCAGCCAGACGGGGACGACTAGCGGGAGATCAAATGAGCAGTTCTTC. Encoded protein: CASSQTGTTSGRSNEQFF.

This chain connects TRBV2 to TRBJ2-7; 10 bases agree with TRBD2. The germline CDR1 and CDR2 sequences are SNHLY and FYNNEI. The CDR3 length is 14 residues. Losses at the gene ends were 3 bases for V and 6 bases for J; bases not matched to a gene: 5. The CDR3 spells CASSELAGGPEQYF. For the CDR3, the DNA is TGTGCCAGCAGTGAGTTAGCGGGAGGCCCCGAGCAGTACTTC.

The genes are TRBV18 and TRBJ2-7; unclear D gene. Trimming pared 7 bases from V and 7 bases from J, leaving 23 bases between. There are 15 residues in the CDR3. The germline gives CDR1 KGHSH, CDR2 LQKENI. This CDR3 reads CASFSESSGAREQYF. In nucleotides, the CDR3 is TGTGCCAGCTTTTCAGAATCCTCGGGTGCGCGGGAGCAGTACTTC.

The chain is built from TRBV27 and TRBJ1-5; 8 positions agree with TRBD1. The length of the CDR3 is 16 residues. V gave up 6 bases and J gave up 7 bases; unmatched junction bases: 14. Looked up from germline, CDR1 is MNHEY and CDR2 is SMNVEV (reference sequence). CDR3 nucleotides: TGTGCCAGCAGCCCACGGACAGGGAAGGTTGAACAGCCCCAGCATTTT. It yields the protein CASSPRTGKVEQPQHF.

The chain has TRBV2 and TRBJ1-2; unclear D gene. Trimming shortened V by 6 bases and J by 4 bases, and 9 bases separated the two germline ends. CDR1 and CDR2 from the germline V gene are SNHLY and FYNNEI. The CDR3 has 12 amino acids. The CDR3 region has the DNA TGTGCCAGCAGCCTTACGGTCTATGGCTACACCTTC. As protein: CASSLTVYGYTF.

This chain links TRBV9 with TRBJ1-5, with D maybe TRBD1 (5 bases). The germline CDR1 and CDR2 sequences are SGDLS and YYNGEE. V shed 4 bases and J shed 0 bases, with 26 bases lying between them. The CDR3 extends over 20 amino acids. CDR3 sequence reads: CASSLIRGTEPYYSNQPQHF. DNA for the CDR3: TGTGCCAGCAGCCTCATTAGGGGCACAGAACCCTATTATAGCAATCAGCCCCAGCATTTT.

Concerning this clone itself: The sample has other DNA sequences that encode this CDR3 too. The chain recombines TRBV7-2 with TRBJ1-2; 9 bases line up with TRBD1. CDR1 SGHTA and CDR2 FQGNSA come from the germline V gene. This CDR3 is built from 14 residues. V was pared by 4 bases and J by 3 bases, with 3 bases of the junction left unmatched. The CDR3 spells CASSSDRGDYGYTF. The CDR3 DNA follows: TGTGCCAGCAGCTCAGACAGGGGGGACTATGGCTACACCTTC.

The rearrangement joins TRBV6-5 to TRBJ2-1, with TRBD2 matching 12 bases. The CDR3 is 15 residues long. Germline V CDR1 and CDR2: MNHEY, SVGAGI. The V segment lost 6 bases and the J segment 5 bases; nucleotides outside the gene matches: 5. Here the CDR3 reads CASRLRLAGDNEQFF. The CDR3, as DNA: TGTGCCAGCAGGCTTAGACTAGCGGGAGACAATGAGCAGTTCTTC.

V gene TRBV10-1 combines with J gene TRBJ2-7; 10 nucleotides align to TRBD1. This CDR3 has 13 amino acids. Trimming took 5 bases from V and 7 from J; bases not matched to a gene: 5. CDR1 is WNHNN and CDR2 is SYGVQD in the germline V gene (reference sequence). The CDR3 coding sequence is TGCGCCAGCAGTCCGACAGGGGGCTGGGAGCAGTACTTC. Its protein is CASSPTGGWEQYF.

The gene calls are TRBV29-1 and TRBJ2-7; 9 bases line up with TRBD2. The length of the CDR3 is 14 residues. Germline CDR1 reads SQVTM; CDR2 reads ANQGSEA. Trimming took 1 base from V and 1 from J; bases not matched to a gene: 2. Here the CDR3 reads CSVEVREGSYEQYF. The DNA of the CDR3 is TGCAGCGTTGAAGTGCGGGAGGGGTCCTACGAGCAGTACTTC.

The chain employs TRBV28 and TRBJ1-3; D ambiguous. CDR3 size: 13 residues. The germline gives CDR1 MDHEN, CDR2 SYDVKM. V was trimmed by 1 base and J by 6 bases, leaving 7 bases between them. CDR3 residues: CASSLSRLNTIYF. In DNA form, the CDR3 reads TGTGCCAGCAGTTTATCCCGTCTAAACACCATATATTTT. The variable domain in full, completed from reference TRBV28 and TRBJ1-3, reads DVKVTQSSRYLVKRTGEKVFLECVQDMDHENMFWYRQDPGLGLRLIYFSYDVKMKEKGDIPEGYSVSREKKERFSLILESASTNQTSMYLCASSLSRLNTIYFGEGSWLTVV.

The chain couples TRBV3-1 (or the pseudogene TRBV3-2) to TRBJ2-1; 8 bases are shared with TRBD2. Germline lookup yields CDR1 LGHDT and CDR2 YNNKEL (reference sequence). The CDR3 covers 15 residues. The V segment lost 7 bases and the J segment 2 bases; nucleotides outside the gene matches: 7. The CDR3 here is CASTKSGSAYNEQFF. CDR3 sequence (DNA): TGTGCCAGCACCAAAAGCGGGAGTGCCTACAATGAGCAGTTCTTC.

The chain couples TRBV7-2 to TRBJ2-1; 11 positions agree with TRBD2. Germline CDR1 and CDR2: SGHTA and FQGNSA. After removal of 5 bases from V and 7 bases from J, the junction contained 7 bases not matched to a gene. The CDR3 contains 15 residues. CDR3: CASSALAGGYNEQFF. CDR3 bases: TGTGCCAGCAGCGCCCTAGCGGGAGGCTATAATGAGCAGTTCTTC.

The rearrangement links TRBV10-3 to TRBJ2-5; D unresolved. This CDR3 has 13 amino acids. CDR1 is ENHRY and CDR2 is SYGVKD in the germline V gene. The V gene lost 6 bases and the J gene lost 2 bases, with 10 bases spanning the gap. CDR3: CAISSYRQETQYF. The CDR3 coding sequence is TGTGCCATCAGCTCCTACAGACAAGAGACCCAGTACTTC.

V and J are TRBV3-1 (or the pseudogene TRBV3-2) and TRBJ2-6, with D perhaps matching TRBD2 (5 bases). Germline CDR1 is LGHDT and CDR2 is YNNKEL (reference sequence). Trimming stripped 5 bases from V and 1 base from J, with 9 bases between. The CDR3 runs to 15 residues. CDR3 sequence: CASSAGPSGANVLTF. CDR3 bases: TGTGCCAGCAGCGCGGGCCCTTCTGGGGCCAACGTCCTGACTTTC.

This chain links TRBV7-3 with TRBJ2-7, with 8 bases identical to TRBD1. Germline V gene data show CDR1 as SGHTA and CDR2 as FQGTGA. This CDR3 comprises 12 residues. Trimming took 5 bases from V and 10 from J; bases not matched to a gene: 7. The CDR3 coding sequence is TGTGCCAGCAGCCAAACCAGGGGGCGCCAGTACTTC. Amino acid sequence: CASSQTRGRQYF.

The rearrangement joins TRBV28 to TRBJ1-2; no reliable D call. Germline CDR1 is MDHEN and CDR2 is SYDVKM. V shed 7 bases and J shed 7 bases, with 13 bases lying between them. The CDR3 has 12 amino acids. For the CDR3, the DNA is TGTGCCAGCATCGCGGGGTCCGGTGGCTACACCTTC. It is translated as CASIAGSGGYTF.

J is TRBJ2-3 and V is TRBV2; 10 nucleotides agree with TRBD2. This CDR3 spans 13 amino acids. The junction had 7 bases not matched to a gene; V was cut back by 8 bases and J by 8 bases. Per the germline V gene, CDR1 is SNHLY and CDR2 is FYNNEI. The CDR3 DNA is TGTGCCAGCTCCGGGACTAGCGAAAGTACGCAGTATTTT. Encoded protein: CASSGTSESTQYF.

The chain combines TRBV5-4 with TRBJ1-1; D uncertain. CDR1 is SGHNT, CDR2 YYREEE, per germline (reference sequence). This CDR3 has 14 residues. V lost 0 bases and J 3 bases, leaving 9 bases between the germline ends. The DNA for the CDR3 is TGTGCCAGCAGCTTGGACCTCGGAGACACTGAAGCTTTCTTT. Protein: CASSLDLGDTEAFF.

J is TRBJ2-6 and V is TRBV9, with D possibly being TRBD2 (5 bases). Trimming removed 3 bases from V and 0 bases from J, with 16 bases in between. CDR3 length equals 18 residues. Looked up from germline, CDR1 is SGDLS and CDR2 is YYNGEE. The CDR3 nucleotides read TGTGCCAGCAGCGAAAACCGAAGAGGGTTCTCTGGGGCCAACGTCCTGACTTTC. Residues: CASSENRRGFSGANVLTF. The complete variable domain, with remaining parts taken from reference TRBV9 and TRBJ2-6, reads DSGVTQTPKHLITATGQRVTLRCSPRSGDLSVYWYQQSLDQGLQFLIQYYNGEERAKGNILERFSAQQFPDLHSELNLSSLELGDSALYFCASSENRRGFSGANVLTFGAGSRLTVL.

The J gene is TRBJ2-3, the V gene TRBV13; 8 bases fit TRBD2. The CDR3 sequence is 17 residues long. J lost 2 bases, V lost 5 bases, and 12 bases had no gene match. Germline assignment: CDR1 PRHDT and CDR2 FYEKMQ (reference sequence). The CDR3 DNA is TGTGCCAGCAGCCCTAAGTCGGCTAGCGGGTTCACAGATACGCAGTATTTT. Translating it yields CASSPKSASGFTDTQYF.

V and J are TRBV28 and TRBJ1-2; no clear D gene. The CDR3 spans 14 residues. Trimming took off 5 bases at V and 6 bases at J, with 16 bases between the two ends. Germline CDR1 is MDHEN and CDR2 is SYDVKM. For the CDR3, the DNA is TGTGCCAGCAGTCCCCCCCAAGAGAGGAATGGCTACACCTTC. Residues: CASSPPQERNGYTF.

This sequence joins TRBV18 and TRBJ1-2, with D possibly matching TRBD1 (6 bases). Trimming pared 1 base from V and 8 bases from J, leaving 11 bases between. This CDR3 comprises 13 residues. Per the germline V gene, CDR1 is KGHSH and CDR2 is LQKENI. CDR3 protein: CASSPLSGDGYTF. The DNA of the CDR3 is TGTGCCAGCTCACCACTTTCAGGGGACGGCTACACCTTC.

This sequence joins TRBV7-6 and TRBJ2-2; weak D call: TRBD2 (5 bases). The germline V and J ends were trimmed by 1 base and 3 bases, with 12 bases remaining between them. Germline assignment: CDR1 SGHVS and CDR2 FNYEAQ. The CDR3 has 16 amino acids. CDR3 region: CASSLVGGLDTGELFF. DNA of the CDR3: TGTGCCAGCAGCTTAGTGGGCGGGTTAGACACCGGGGAGCTGTTTTTT.

The chain combines TRBV5-1 with TRBJ2-1; 15 bases map to TRBD2. The CDR3 is made up of 19 amino acids. Germline CDR1 reads SGHRS; CDR2 reads YFSETQ. After removal of 3 bases from V and 0 bases from J, the junction contained 7 bases not matched to a gene. The CDR3 region has the DNA TGCGCCAGCAGCTGGACTAGCGGGAGGGCACTCAGCTCCTACAATGAGCAGTTCTTC. Encoded protein: CASSWTSGRALSSYNEQFF. Variable domain in full (rest from reference TRBV5-1 and TRBJ2-1): KAGVTQTPRYLIKTRGQQVTLSCSPISGHRSVSWYQQTPGQGLQFLFEYFSETQRNKGNFPGRFSGRQFSNSRSEMNVSTLELGDSALYLCASSWTSGRALSSYNEQFFGPGTRLTVL.

This clone appeared once. V gene TRBV7-3 combines with J gene TRBJ2-5; 11 bases agree with TRBD2. The CDR3 is 15 amino acids. The V segment lost 4 bases and the J segment 6 bases; nucleotides outside the gene matches: 7. CDR1 is SGHTA and CDR2 is FQGTGA in the germline V gene. CDR3 sequence: CASSYTSGGGQTQYF. The CDR3 DNA reads TGTGCCAGCAGCTACACTAGCGGGGGTGGCCAGACCCAGTACTTC.

On this clone itself: Other DNA sequences in the same sample also yield this CDR3. The chain recombines TRBV28 with TRBJ2-7, with D maybe TRBD2 (5 bases). This CDR3 has 12 residues. V was trimmed by 2 bases and J by 3 bases, leaving 5 bases between them. The germline V gene has CDR1 MDHEN and CDR2 SYDVKM. CDR3 loop: CASSLGSYEQYF. Here the CDR3 DNA reads TGTGCCAGCAGTTTAGGGAGCTACGAGCAGTACTTC.

The chain carries TRBV14 and TRBJ1-4; D gene uncertain. In germline, CDR1 is SGHDN, CDR2 FVKESK. The CDR3 length is 14 residues. Trimming pared 3 bases from V and 0 bases from J, leaving 5 bases between. CDR3 region: CASSQRSTNEKLFF. The CDR3 nucleotides are TGTGCCAGCAGCCAGCGGTCAACTAATGAAAAACTGTTTTTT.

The chain carries TRBV24-1 and TRBJ2-1; a possible D gene is TRBD1 (6 bases). Germline V gene sequence: CDR1 KGHDR, CDR2 SFDVKD. V was clipped by 4 bases and J by 8 bases, with 11 bases between them. The CDR3 has 13 amino acids. CDR3 nucleotide sequence: TGTGCCACCAGTGAGTCGGACAGTGATGAGCAGTTCTTC. This translates into CATSESDSDEQFF.

In its sample, this clone was seen once. The chain carries TRBV24-1 and TRBJ1-5; unclear D gene. Germline V CDR1 and CDR2: KGHDR, SFDVKD. Trimming removed 3 bases at V and 0 bases at J, with 11 bases between. The CDR3 contains 16 residues. The CDR3 spells CATSDNKKYSNQPQHF. The DNA for the CDR3 is TGTGCCACCAGTGATAACAAGAAGTATAGCAATCAGCCCCAGCATTTT.

V gene TRBV5-1 combines with J gene TRBJ2-5; the D is unclear. The germline V gene has CDR1 SGHRS and CDR2 YFSETQ. V lost 1 base to trimming and J lost 1 base, with 8 bases between them. This CDR3 comprises 14 residues. The CDR3 loop is CASSLFRSQETQYF. For the CDR3, the DNA is TGCGCCAGCAGCTTGTTTCGGTCCCAAGAGACCCAGTACTTC.